These 25 T cell receptor beta chains originate from one sample sequenced in a study of CD8+CD57+ T cells in acquired aplastic anemia (dated by TCRdb to the late 2010s). The run used an Illumina HiSeq 2000. Genomic DNA was used as template for profiling of TCR beta VDJ combinations and CDR3 sequences. TCRdb trimmed the raw reads at Q25, called clones with MiXCR and kept productive beta chains. Rows with a matching CDR3 protein are joined into one entry that keeps the most common DNA and genes. This sample comprises approximately 170,000 distinct CDR3 sequences, just under 65% of them detected only once. The top ten clonotypes cover about 50% of the sample. The sample consisted of sorted CD4+, CD8+, or CD8+CD57+ T cells (not recorded which) from PBMCs. These receptors came from a human donor in good health.

As DNA, the CDR3 is TGTGCTAGTGGGCACAGGGGAATTAACTATGGCTACACCTTC. Encoded protein: CASGHRGINYGYTF. This chain links TRBV12-5 with TRBJ1-2; 7 bases fit TRBD1. Germline V gives CDR1 LGHNT, CDR2 FRNRAP. This CDR3 is built from 14 residues. The V and J ends lost 6 bases and 1 base, in that order; junction bases with no gene match: 5.

This clonotype was counted a single time. The V call is TRBV10-3, the J call TRBJ2-5, with D hard to call. This CDR3 has 13 amino acids. CDR1 is ENHRY and CDR2 is SYGVKD in the germline V gene. V shed 2 bases and J shed 5 bases, with 9 bases lying between them. CDR3 loop: CAISEGRGETQYF. The CDR3 DNA follows: TGTGCCATCAGTGAGGGTCGAGGTGAGACCCAGTACTTC.

V gene TRBV2 combines with J gene TRBJ1-6; the D is unclear. V lost 4 bases to trimming and J lost 10 bases, with 11 bases between them. The CDR3 length is 13 residues. Germline V gene lookup returns CDR1 SNHLY and CDR2 FYNNEI. CDR3 in amino acids: CASSASSHSPLHF. CDR3 coding DNA: TGTGCCAGCAGTGCCAGTTCCCACTCACCCCTCCACTTT.

This chain uses TRBV7-2 with TRBJ1-5; TRBD1 agrees at 10 bases. CDR3 length: 16 residues. Germline CDR1 SGHTA, CDR2 FQGNSA. V was pared by 4 bases and J by 6 bases, with 9 bases of the junction left unmatched. The CDR3 protein is CASSYQTTGGGQPQHF. In DNA, the CDR3 is TGTGCCAGCAGCTATCAAACGACAGGGGGCGGTCAGCCCCAGCATTTT.

This sequence joins TRBV29-1 and TRBJ1-4; D possibly corresponds to TRBD1 (5 bases). CDR1 is SQVTM and CDR2 is ANQGSEA in the germline V gene. The V and J ends lost 2 bases and 8 bases respectively, with 12 bases between them. The length of the CDR3 is 13 residues. DNA for the CDR3: TGCAGCGTTGAACAGGGCCGGTCAGAAAAACTGTTTTTT. This translates into CSVEQGRSEKLFF.

The chain combines TRBV12-3 or TRBV12-4 with TRBJ1-2; D possibly corresponds to TRBD1 (5 bases). V was pared by 2 bases and J by 4 bases, with 17 bases between. This CDR3 has 16 amino acids. This chain's CDR3 is CASSLSSEGTRYGYTF. The CDR3 DNA sequence: TGTGCCAGCAGTTTATCATCCGAGGGGACCCGCTATGGCTACACCTTC.

As for this clonotype: This may be a read error: a much more frequent sequence differs by one nucleotide. This chain uses TRBV5-6 with TRBJ1-5; maybe TRBD1 (6 bases). This CDR3 spans 14 amino acids. Germline-derived CDR1 and CDR2 are SGHDT and YYEEEE. The CDR3 region is CAGSLGASNQPQHF. CDR3 sequence (DNA): TGTGCCGGCAGCTTGGGGGCGAGCAATCAGCCCCAGCATTTT.

The chain is built from TRBV15 and TRBJ2-1; D is perhaps TRBD1 (8 bases). This CDR3 has 17 residues. The V gene lost 5 bases and the J gene lost 4 bases, with 21 bases spanning the gap. CDR1 is LNHNV and CDR2 is YYDKDF in the germline V gene (reference sequence). The CDR3 region has the DNA TGTGCCACCAGCGACCTCGACAGGGGAGGGGATTACAATGAGCAGTTCTTC. The encoded protein is CATSDLDRGGDYNEQFF.

V usage is TRBV5-4 and J usage is TRBJ1-1, with D unclear. The length of the CDR3 is 13 residues. Trimming left V 1 base short and J 2 bases short, with 6 bases between. Germline CDR1 SGHNT, CDR2 YYREEE (reference sequence). DNA of the CDR3: TGTGCCAGCAGCTTGTCACATAACACTGAAGCTTTCTTT. Translation: CASSLSHNTEAFF.

The V call is TRBV19, the J call TRBJ1-1; D gene ambiguous. Germline CDR1 and CDR2: LNHDA and SQIVND (reference sequence). Trimming shortened V by 3 bases and J by 7 bases, and 9 bases separated the two germline ends. This CDR3 has 12 amino acids. The CDR3 region is CASSIAGLEAFF. The CDR3, as DNA: TGTGCCAGTAGTATTGCGGGTCTTGAAGCTTTCTTT. The whole variable domain, remainder taken from reference TRBV19 and TRBJ1-1, is DGGITQSPKYLFRKEGQNVTLSCEQNLNHDAMYWYRQDPGQGLRLIYYSQIVNDFQKGDIAEGYSVSREKKESFPLTVTSAQKNPTAFYLCASSIAGLEAFFGQGTRLTVV.

The chain couples TRBV2 to TRBJ1-5; D might be TRBD1 or TRBD2, each matching 5 bases. The DNA end is more similar to TRBJ2-3, so the J call may be wrong. CDR3 length: 13 residues. CDR1 is SNHLY, CDR2 FYNNEI, per germline. CDR3 in DNA: TGTGCCAGCACCGCCGGGACCACAGATACGCAGTATTTT. It yields the protein CASTAGTTDTQYF.

V and J are TRBV5-1 and TRBJ2-2; no reliable D call. The CDR3 is 12 amino acids. V was cut by 0 bases and J by 6 bases, with 3 bases left in between. CDR1 and CDR2 from the germline V gene are SGHRS and YFSETQ. CDR3 DNA: TGCGCCAGCAGCTTGGTAGCCGGGGAGCTGTTTTTT. This translates into CASSLVAGELFF.

This clonotype was seen only a few times. V and J are TRBV6-4 and TRBJ2-2; D remains ambiguous. V dropped 5 bases and J dropped 5 bases, with 0 bases sitting between them. The V gene's germline CDR1 is MRHNA and CDR2 SNTAGT. The CDR3 contains 10 residues. CDR3 coding DNA: TGTGCCAGCAGTACCGGGGAGCTGTTTTTT. It codes for CASSTGELFF.

As regards this clonotype: One end of the junction is discordant with germline, which a read error may explain. The chain joins TRBV15 to TRBJ2-1, with D perhaps matching TRBD2 (5 bases). The length of the CDR3 is 16 residues. Germline V gene sequence: CDR1 LNHNV, CDR2 YYDKDF (reference sequence). The CDR3 nucleotides read TGTGCCATCAGCAGAGAGGGCCCGGGCTCCTACAATGAGCAGTTCTTC. The encoded protein is CAISREGPGSYNEQFF.

This clonotype was counted only a few times. The chain carries TRBV9 and TRBJ2-7; possibly TRBD2 for D (6 bases). V was shortened by 4 bases and J by 0 bases, with 11 bases between the two germline ends. Germline lookup yields CDR1 SGDLS and CDR2 YYNGEE. This CDR3 has 14 amino acids. The chain's CDR3 is CASSRGGASYEQYF. CDR3 in DNA: TGTGCCAGCAGCAGGGGCGGGGCCTCCTACGAGCAGTACTTC.

This clonotype was found many times. The chain employs TRBV20-1 and TRBJ2-3; D remains ambiguous. V lost 0 bases and J 5 bases, leaving 12 bases between the germline ends. The CDR3 spans 14 residues. CDR1 and CDR2 (germline): DFQATT, SNEGSKA (reference sequence). CDR3 region: CSAREPDRGDTQYF. CDR3 DNA sequence: TGCAGTGCTAGAGAACCCGACCGCGGAGATACGCAGTATTTT.

This clonotype was detected ten times or more. The genes are TRBV5-8 and TRBJ1-2; D is unclear. The germline V gene encodes CDR1 SGHTS and CDR2 YDEGEE. Trimming stripped 0 bases from V and 4 bases from J, with 10 bases between. CDR3 length equals 14 residues. CDR3 amino acids: CASSLGTVPYGYTF. The CDR3 nucleotides are TGTGCCAGCAGCTTGGGCACAGTACCCTATGGCTACACCTTC.

This clonotype was seen many times. The rearrangement uses TRBV11-2 and TRBJ2-1; D is undetermined. CDR3 size: 15 residues. Per germline, CDR1 SGHAT and CDR2 FQNNGV. V lost 5 bases, J lost 5 bases, and 16 bases lay in between. Here the CDR3 DNA reads TGTGCCAGCAGCCGGCCGCACCACATAAACAATGAGCAGTTCTTC. Protein product: CASSRPHHINNEQFF.

With respect to this clonotype: This could be a read error, since a much larger clone is one nucleotide away. V is TRBV29-1 and J is TRBJ2-1; possibly TRBD2 for D (6 bases). CDR1 is SQVTM and CDR2 is ANQGSEA in the germline V gene. CDR3 length: 15 residues. Here the CDR3 reads CSVLGGVPETNGQFF. DNA for the CDR3: TGCAGCGTTCTCGGGGGAGTCCCCGAGACGAATGGGCAGTTCTTC.

The table lists this clonotype with many counts. The gene calls are TRBV25-1 and TRBJ2-5; D is ambiguous. This CDR3 has 15 amino acids. Deletions cut 3 bases from V and 4 bases from J, with 15 bases between. Germline-derived CDR1 and CDR2 are MGHDK and SYGVNS. The CDR3 region has the DNA TGTGCCAGCAGTGATCAGTTGGCCGTCGGAGAGACCCAGTACTTC. Its translation is CASSDQLAVGETQYF.

The chain links TRBV2 to TRBJ2-3; D is unclear. The ends were cut back, 6 bases at V and 1 base at J, with 11 bases in the middle. The CDR3 is made up of 14 amino acids. The germline V gene has CDR1 SNHLY and CDR2 FYNNEI. The CDR3 is CASSAPGRTDTQYF. For the CDR3, the DNA is TGTGCCAGCAGCGCCCCCGGGCGCACAGATACGCAGTATTTT.

The rearrangement links TRBV20-1 to TRBJ2-5; the D is unclear. V gave up 3 bases and J gave up 5 bases, with 10 bases separating them. The germline CDR1 and CDR2 sequences are DFQATT and SNEGSKA (reference sequence). The CDR3 extends over 12 amino acids. The CDR3 DNA follows: TGCAGTGCTAGTGTCGGCCCGGAGACCCAGTACTTC. It encodes CSASVGPETQYF.

The J gene is TRBJ2-5, the V gene TRBV11-2; tentatively, D is TRBD2 (6 bases). Germline V gene data show CDR1 as SGHAT and CDR2 as FQNNGV. This CDR3 comprises 16 residues. V was trimmed by 1 base and J by 4 bases, leaving 16 bases between them. CDR3 nucleotides: TGTGCCAGCAGCTTAGGCCTAGCGATCAATGGAGAGACCCAGTACTTC. This codes for CASSLGLAINGETQYF.

The rearrangement links TRBV15 to TRBJ1-5, with unresolved D. Germline CDR1 LNHNV, CDR2 YYDKDF (reference sequence). The germline V and J ends were trimmed by 0 bases and 1 base, with 10 bases remaining between them. CDR3 size: 16 residues. The CDR3 region is CATSRDAGPSNQPQHF. The CDR3 DNA reads TGTGCCACCAGCAGAGATGCAGGTCCGAGCAATCAGCCCCAGCATTTT.

This rearrangement joins TRBV5-1 to TRBJ2-7; the D gene is possibly TRBD2 (7 bases). Germline values: CDR1 SGHRS, CDR2 YFSETQ. Between the trimmed V and J ends, which lost 3 bases and 5 bases, there was a span of 12 bases. CDR3 size: 13 residues. The CDR3: CASSYPGGHEQYF. For the CDR3, the DNA is TGCGCCAGCAGCTACCCCGGGGGGCACGAGCAGTACTTC.